The subject of this entry is one TCR beta chain. The antigen remains undetermined. This entry comes from a study of T-cell memory formation after mild COVID-19. UMIs and sample barcodes were carried by the TCR alpha and TCR beta cDNA libraries that 5'RACE produced using constant-segment primers. Using its own MiXCR run on the 5' RACE reads, TCRdb lists one record per CDR3 protein. The table records approximately 350,000 distinct CDR3 sequences, around 27% of them present only once. The study, taken as a whole, reports: Prior to infection, memory already included some responding clones, suggesting cross-reactive memory joined. From day 15 to 85, contracting clones were balanced between CD4 and CD8, whereas later expanders leaned toward CD4+. Nothing confirmed that second-wave clones peaking on day 37 were specific for SARS-CoV-2.

The V end was cut by 4 bases, the J end by 9 bases, with 34 bases between. Germline values: CDR1 LGHDT, CDR2 YNNKEL (reference sequence). There are 21 residues in the CDR3. The V gene is TRBV3-1, the J gene TRBJ2-6; D remains unclear. The TCR was taken from an adult woman who had mild COVID-19 (a few samples of this study predate the infection). Cell type and time point are not known. The sample taken for sequencing was PBMCs or a T cell subset sorted from them (not recorded which). The CDR3, as DNA: TGTGCCAGCAGCCTCGGACGGGCCTCCGCCTTCCCCACCCCGCCGATCAACGTCCTGACTTTC. Translated, it gives CASSLGRASAFPTPPINVLTF.